Given below is one T cell receptor (beta chain) in context. Its cognate antigen is unknown. One end of the junction is discordant with germline, which a read error may explain. The data originate from a study of tumor and adjacent non-tumor tissue in lung cancer. Turning to the study itself: Histology: about 13 adenocarcinoma, a couple of squamous cell carcinoma, 1 small cell lung cancer. About 4.17 million productive TCRbeta reads were obtained per sample on average. Stage I to III disease affected roughly ten men and roughly five women aged roughly 31 to 76. Study outcomes and limitations: Significantly higher TCR diversity was found in tumor than normal lung.

The library came from three nested PCR rounds adapted from ARM-PCR protocols. TCRdb recomputed calls from the multiplex PCR reads with MiXCR, one row per CDR3 protein. The sample consists of some 99,000 distinct CDR3 sequences, 50% to 70% of them appearing once. RNA was extracted from bulk tissue without any cell sorting. This non-tumor lung sample came from over 3 cm beyond the tumor edge. The CDR3 has 15 residues. CDR1 SGHRS and CDR2 YFSETQ come from the germline V gene. Sequenced: distant non-tumor lung tissue. The TCR sequence derives from a man in his 60s with non-small cell lung cancer. The chain links TRBV5-1 to TRBJ2-7, with TRBD1 as a possible D gene (5 bases). CDR3 coding DNA: TGCGCCTGCAGTCCCCGGCAGGGCATTACATACGAGCAGTACTTC. As protein: CACSPRQGITYEQYF.